Following are 17 T cell receptor beta chains from one sample sequenced in a study of cytomegalovirus exposure and HLA in healthy donors. The PCR employed 60 Vbeta primers together with 13 Jbeta primers. The repertoire was sequenced with immunoSEQ multiplex PCR; TCRdb's copy has only in-frame clones and lacks some. Among 150,000 to 200,000 clones listed, around 81% were seen once. The sample consisted of PBMCs. The receptors shown here come from a young man in good health and CMV-seronegative.

This clone was detected a few times. This chain connects TRBV7-9 to TRBJ2-6, with D possibly being TRBD1 (6 bases). Germline V lookup: CDR1 SEHNR, CDR2 FQNEAQ (reference sequence). V was cut by 4 bases and J by 2 bases, with 12 bases left in between. This CDR3 is built from 16 residues. The CDR3 nucleotides are TGTGCCAGCAGCTCGCAATCAGGGGCTGGGGCCAACGTCCTGACTTTC. It is translated as CASSSQSGAGANVLTF.

This sequence joins TRBV5-1 and TRBJ2-7, with 8 bases aligning to TRBD1. In germline, CDR1 is SGHRS, CDR2 YFSETQ. V trimming: 5 bases; J trimming: 2 bases; junction bases outside the gene matches: 3. The CDR3 sequence is 13 residues long. This CDR3 reads CASRRTGTYEQYF. In nucleotides, the CDR3 is TGCGCCAGCAGAAGGACAGGGACCTACGAGCAGTACTTC.

The gene calls are TRBV30 and TRBJ2-7; 7 bases map to TRBD2. J was trimmed by 2 bases and V by 0 bases; bases with no gene match: 4. Germline V gene data show CDR1 as GTSNPN and CDR2 as SVGIG (reference sequence). The CDR3 covers 14 residues. The CDR3 DNA sequence: TGTGCCTGGAGTGTGGCTAGCGGAACCTACGAGCAGTACTTC. It encodes CAWSVASGTYEQYF.

This clone was recorded once. The rearrangement links TRBV12-2 to TRBJ2-2; whether TRBD2, the table's D call, matches the DNA was not checked. TRBV12-2 is a pseudogene segment. The CDR3 is 15 residues long. CDR3 region: CASRFVAGETGELFF. The CDR3 DNA sequence: TGTGCAAGTCGCTTCGTAGCGGGAGAAACCGGGGAGCTGTTTTTT.

J is TRBJ1-3 and V is TRBV29-1, with D unclear. The CDR3 length is 11 residues. V was trimmed by 7 bases and J by 3 bases, leaving 7 bases between them. CDR1 is SQVTM and CDR2 is ANQGSEA in the germline V gene. CDR3 sequence (DNA): TGCAGCGCCAGACTTGGAAACACCATATATTTT. The encoded protein is CSARLGNTIYF.

This chain links TRBV6-1 with TRBJ2-1; 7 bases map to TRBD2. Germline CDR1 MNHNS, CDR2 SASEGT. The CDR3 runs to 14 residues. Losses at the gene ends were 5 bases for V and 5 bases for J; bases not matched to a gene: 6. The CDR3 sequence: CASSRAGKDNEQFF. CDR3 DNA sequence: TGTGCCAGCAGTAGAGCGGGAAAGGACAATGAGCAGTTCTTC.

The CDR3 here is CSVEDWGPRDSYEQYF. CDR3 bases: TGCAGCGTTGAAGATTGGGGACCCCGGGACTCCTACGAGCAGTACTTC. The chain couples TRBV29-1 to TRBJ2-5, with D perhaps TRBD1 or TRBD2 (5 bases each). Matching the DNA end better, TRBJ2-7 makes the J call doubtful. The CDR3 length is 16 residues. Germline V gene data show CDR1 as SQVTM and CDR2 as ANQGSEA.

The chain carries TRBV29-1 and TRBJ2-5; weak D call: TRBD2 (7 bases). Per the germline V gene, CDR1 is SQVTM and CDR2 is ANQGSEA. This CDR3 is built from 15 residues. V was pared by 8 bases and J by 5 bases, with 24 bases between. The CDR3 DNA sequence: TGCAGCACGGAGGAGGGGGGAGGGCCCTTGGAGACCCAGTACTTC. Residues: CSTEEGGGPLETQYF.

J is TRBJ2-2 and V is TRBV28, with 7 bases aligning to TRBD1. The ends lost 11 bases at V and 0 bases at J; junction bases unmatched: 3. The CDR3 is 13 residues long. Looked up from germline, CDR1 is MDHEN and CDR2 is SYDVKM. The CDR3 DNA reads TGTGCCCCCGGACAGGCGAACACCGGGGAGCTGTTTTTT. The encoded protein is CAPGQANTGELFF.

The chain is built from TRBV2 and TRBJ1-6; 11 bases match TRBD1. Germline assignment: CDR1 SNHLY and CDR2 FYNNEI. This CDR3 contains 18 residues. V shed 2 bases and J 2 bases; nucleotides not matched to a gene: 5. CDR3 residues: CASSESDRGLAYNSPLHF. CDR3 in DNA: TGTGCCAGCAGTGAATCGGACAGGGGGCTCGCCTATAATTCACCCCTCCACTTT. Filled out from reference TRBV2 and TRBJ1-6, the complete variable domain reads EPEVTQTPSHQVTQMGQEVILRCVPISNHLYFYWYRQILGQKVEFLVSFYNNEISEKSEIFDDQFSVERPDGSNFTLKIRSTKLEDSAMYFCASSESDRGLAYNSPLHFGNGTRLTVT.

The V gene is TRBV2, the J gene TRBJ2-7; 8 bases are a match to TRBD1. Germline CDR1 SNHLY, CDR2 FYNNEI. The CDR3 loop spans 16 amino acids. Germline trimming cut 0 bases from V and 6 bases from J; bases unmatched to any gene: 10. CDR3 in amino acids: CASSEALLQGAGEQYF. CDR3 coding DNA: TGTGCCAGCAGTGAAGCGCTTTTGCAGGGGGCTGGCGAGCAGTACTTC.

The chain couples TRBV5-1 to TRBJ1-1, with D perhaps TRBD1 (6 bases). The germline CDR1 and CDR2 sequences are SGHRS and YFSETQ. Trimming removed 4 bases at V and 0 bases at J, with 10 bases between. The CDR3 is made up of 14 amino acids. CDR3 nucleotides: TGCGCCAGCAGCCAGGACAGCATGAACACTGAAGCTTTCTTT. Residues: CASSQDSMNTEAFF.

This chain links TRBV7-3 with TRBJ2-7, with 9 positions matching TRBD2. This CDR3 comprises 15 residues. The germline gives CDR1 SGHTA, CDR2 FQGTGA. V was pared by 0 bases and J by 5 bases, with 5 bases of the junction left unmatched. The CDR3 is CASSLTLAGFDEQYF. The CDR3 region has the DNA TGTGCCAGCAGCTTAACCCTAGCGGGATTTGACGAGCAGTACTTC.

The genes are TRBV9 and TRBJ1-2; D ambiguous. There are 14 residues in the CDR3. CDR1 is SGDLS, CDR2 YYNGEE, per germline. V dropped 4 bases and J dropped 0 bases, with 10 bases sitting between them. The CDR3 nucleotides are TGTGCCAGCAGCCCTAATTGGTCTAACTATGGCTACACCTTC. Encoded protein: CASSPNWSNYGYTF.

The chain carries TRBV4-1 and TRBJ2-7; 7 bases are shared with TRBD2. J gave up 1 base and V 0 bases, and 3 bases lay outside the gene matches. Germline CDR1 MGHRA, CDR2 YSYEKL. The CDR3 has 15 residues. CDR3 residues: CASSQDPGGSYEQYF. The CDR3 DNA follows: TGCGCCAGCAGCCAAGATCCGGGGGGATCCTACGAGCAGTACTTC.

DNA of the CDR3: TGCGCCAGTTCTCGACAGGGTCAATCCTACGAGCAGTACTTC. Its protein is CASSRQGQSYEQYF. The rearrangement joins TRBV10-2 to TRBJ2-7, with 7 bases fitting TRBD1. Germline lookup yields CDR1 WSHSY and CDR2 SAAADI. V shed 9 bases, J shed 1 base, and the junction held 9 bases outside the gene matches. The CDR3 consists of 14 residues.

The chain carries TRBV5-6 and TRBJ1-6, with D perhaps matching TRBD1 (5 bases). Germline assignment: CDR1 SGHDT and CDR2 YYEEEE. The CDR3 covers 14 residues. Trimming left V 2 bases short and J 10 bases short, with 13 bases between. CDR3: CASSFFQGGSPLHF. The DNA of the CDR3 is TGTGCCAGCAGCTTTTTTCAGGGAGGGTCACCCCTCCACTTT.